This TCR beta chain was recorded in a study of long-term antiretroviral therapy in people with HIV. The overall study: The oldest specimens predate the 2015 immediate-ART recommendation by about a decade.

The length of the CDR3 is 14 residues. Germline loops: CDR1 ENHRY, CDR2 SYGVKD. V was clipped by 6 bases and J by 5 bases, with 17 bases between them. Study conclusions and caveats: In HIV, the repertoires covered a tighter span of CDR3 lengths than in controls. Clones that had undergone expansion before ART dominated the repertoire at all time points.

Run at survey level, the immunoSEQ assay was version v3.0. Data came from immunoSEQ multiplex PCR; TCRdb stores just in-frame clones and leaves some out. In the table there are roughly 16,000 clones, about 94% of which are singletons. About this clone: Its target is unknown.

HIV-positive participants were all treated in the United States. The sequence derives from a woman between 45 and 65 years old with HIV. The chain joins TRBV10-3 to TRBJ2-7, with D perhaps given as TRBD1 or TRBD2 (5 bases each). The sample consisted of unsorted PBMCs, taken around 6.4 years after starting antiretroviral therapy. This CDR3 is CAIRKGQGVDEQYF. CDR3 sequence (DNA): TGTGCCATCAGAAAAGGGCAGGGAGTGGACGAGCAGTACTTC.